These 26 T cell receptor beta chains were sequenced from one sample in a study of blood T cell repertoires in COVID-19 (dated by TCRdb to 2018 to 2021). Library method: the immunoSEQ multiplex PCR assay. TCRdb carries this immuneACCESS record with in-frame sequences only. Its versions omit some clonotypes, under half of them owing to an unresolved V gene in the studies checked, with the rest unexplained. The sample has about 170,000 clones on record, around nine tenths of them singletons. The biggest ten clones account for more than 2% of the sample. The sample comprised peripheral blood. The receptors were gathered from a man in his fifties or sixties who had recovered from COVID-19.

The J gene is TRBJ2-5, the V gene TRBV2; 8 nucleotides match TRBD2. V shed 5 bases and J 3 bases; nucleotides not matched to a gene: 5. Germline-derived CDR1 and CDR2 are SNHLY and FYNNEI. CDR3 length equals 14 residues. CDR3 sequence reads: CASSFSGIEETQYF. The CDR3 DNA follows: TGTGCCAGCAGTTTTAGCGGGATAGAAGAGACCCAGTACTTC.

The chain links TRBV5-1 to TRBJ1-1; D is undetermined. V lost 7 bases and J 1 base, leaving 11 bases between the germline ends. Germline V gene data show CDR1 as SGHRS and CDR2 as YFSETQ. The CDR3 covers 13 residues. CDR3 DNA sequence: TGCGCCAGCCTACCCCGCCCGAACACTGAAGCTTTCTTT. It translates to CASLPRPNTEAFF.

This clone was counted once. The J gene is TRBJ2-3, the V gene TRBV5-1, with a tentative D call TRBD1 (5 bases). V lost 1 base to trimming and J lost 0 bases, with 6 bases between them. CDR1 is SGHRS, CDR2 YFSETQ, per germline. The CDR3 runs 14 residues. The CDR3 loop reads CASSLRQSTDTQYF. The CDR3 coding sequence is TGCGCCAGCAGCTTGCGACAGAGCACAGATACGCAGTATTTT.

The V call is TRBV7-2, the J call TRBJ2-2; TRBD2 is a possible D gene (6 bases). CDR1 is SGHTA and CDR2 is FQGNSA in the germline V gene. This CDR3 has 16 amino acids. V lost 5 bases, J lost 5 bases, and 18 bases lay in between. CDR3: CASSPRRGGPTGELFF. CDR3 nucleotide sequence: TGTGCCAGCAGCCCCAGGAGGGGTGGACCGACCGGGGAGCTGTTTTTT.

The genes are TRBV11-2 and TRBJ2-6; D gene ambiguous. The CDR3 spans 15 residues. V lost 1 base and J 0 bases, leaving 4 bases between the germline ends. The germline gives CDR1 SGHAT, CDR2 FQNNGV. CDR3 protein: CASSLGSSGANVLTF. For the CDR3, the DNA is TGTGCCAGCAGCTTAGGGAGCTCTGGGGCCAACGTCCTGACTTTC.

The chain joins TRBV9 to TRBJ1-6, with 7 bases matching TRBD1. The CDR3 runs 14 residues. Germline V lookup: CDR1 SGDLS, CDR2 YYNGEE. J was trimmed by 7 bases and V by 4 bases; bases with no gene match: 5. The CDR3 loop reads CASSIGTANSPLHF. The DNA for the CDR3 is TGTGCCAGCAGCATCGGGACAGCCAATTCACCCCTCCACTTT.

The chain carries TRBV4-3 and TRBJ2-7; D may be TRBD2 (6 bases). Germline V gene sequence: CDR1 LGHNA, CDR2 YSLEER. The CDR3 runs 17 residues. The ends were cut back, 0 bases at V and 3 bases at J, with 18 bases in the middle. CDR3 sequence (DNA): TGCGCCAGCAGCCAAGATCCCGGCGGCGGGGTTTACTACGAGCAGTACTTC. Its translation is CASSQDPGGGVYYEQYF.

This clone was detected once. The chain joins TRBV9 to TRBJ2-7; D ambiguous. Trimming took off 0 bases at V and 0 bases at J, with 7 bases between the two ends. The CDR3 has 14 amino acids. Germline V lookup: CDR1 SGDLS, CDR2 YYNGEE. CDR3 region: CASSVDGFSYEQYF. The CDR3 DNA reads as TGTGCCAGCAGCGTAGACGGTTTCTCCTACGAGCAGTACTTC. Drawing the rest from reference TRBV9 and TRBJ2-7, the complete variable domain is DSGVTQTPKHLITATGQRVTLRCSPRSGDLSVYWYQQSLDQGLQFLIQYYNGEERAKGNILERFSAQQFPDLHSELNLSSLELGDSALYFCASSVDGFSYEQYFGPGTRLTVT.

The CDR3 region has the DNA TGTGCCAGCAGCTCCCCTCGACTAGCCCCCAATGAGCAGTTCTTC. Translated, it gives CASSSPRLAPNEQFF. The chain recombines TRBV7-8 with TRBJ2-1, with 7 bases lining up with TRBD2. The germline V gene encodes CDR1 SGHVS and CDR2 FQNEAQ. V lost 4 bases and J lost 6; bases outside the gene matches: 9. The CDR3 is made up of 15 amino acids.

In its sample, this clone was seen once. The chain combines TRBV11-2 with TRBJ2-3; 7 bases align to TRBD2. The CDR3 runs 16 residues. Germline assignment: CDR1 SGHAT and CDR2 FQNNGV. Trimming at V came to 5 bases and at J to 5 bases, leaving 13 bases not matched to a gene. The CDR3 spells CASSNQGGSWGDTQYF. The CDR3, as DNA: TGTGCCAGCAGCAATCAGGGCGGGAGTTGGGGAGATACGCAGTATTTT.

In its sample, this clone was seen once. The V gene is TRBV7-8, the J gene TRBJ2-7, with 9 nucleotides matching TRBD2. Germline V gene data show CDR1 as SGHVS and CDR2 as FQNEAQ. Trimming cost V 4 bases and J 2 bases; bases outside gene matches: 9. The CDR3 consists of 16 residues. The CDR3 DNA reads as TGTGCCAGCAGCTCTGATAGCGGGAGAGGGACCTACGAGCAGTACTTC. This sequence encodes CASSSDSGRGTYEQYF. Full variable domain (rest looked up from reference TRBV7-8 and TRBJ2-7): GAGVSQSPRYKVAKRGQDVALRCDPISGHVSLFWYQQALGQGPEFLTYFQNEAQLDKSGLPSDRFFAERPEGSVSTLKIQRTQQEDSAVYLCASSSDSGRGTYEQYFGPGTRLTVT.

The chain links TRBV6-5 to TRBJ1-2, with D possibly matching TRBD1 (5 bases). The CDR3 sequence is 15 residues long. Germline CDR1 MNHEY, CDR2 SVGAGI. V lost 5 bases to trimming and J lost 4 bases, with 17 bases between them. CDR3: CASSHYGSGLYGYTF. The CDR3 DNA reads TGTGCCAGCAGTCACTACGGTTCAGGGCTCTATGGCTACACCTTC.

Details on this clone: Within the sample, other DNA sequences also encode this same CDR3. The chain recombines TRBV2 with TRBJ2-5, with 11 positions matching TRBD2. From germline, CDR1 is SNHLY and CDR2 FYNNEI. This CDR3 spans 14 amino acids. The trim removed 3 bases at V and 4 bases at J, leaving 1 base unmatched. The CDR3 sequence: CASSDGLAGETQYF. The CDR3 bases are TGTGCCAGCAGTGACGGACTAGCGGGAGAGACCCAGTACTTC.

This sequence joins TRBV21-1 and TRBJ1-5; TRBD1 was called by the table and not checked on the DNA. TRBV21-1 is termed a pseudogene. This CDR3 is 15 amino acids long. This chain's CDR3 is CASNIRDSLNQPQHF. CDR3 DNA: TGTGCCAGCAACATCCGGGACAGCCTCAATCAGCCCCAGCATTTT.

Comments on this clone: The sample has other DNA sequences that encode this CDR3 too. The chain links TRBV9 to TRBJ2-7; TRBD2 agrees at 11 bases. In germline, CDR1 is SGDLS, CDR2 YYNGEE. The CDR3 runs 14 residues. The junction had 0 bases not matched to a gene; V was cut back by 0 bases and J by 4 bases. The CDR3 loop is CASSVASGGYEQYF. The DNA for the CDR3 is TGTGCCAGCAGCGTAGCTAGCGGGGGGTACGAGCAGTACTTC.

In nucleotides, the CDR3 is TGTGCCAGCAGCCGTACAGGCTTCTCTGGGGCCAACGTCCTGACTTTC. This sequence encodes CASSRTGFSGANVLTF. The V and J genes are TRBV7-9 and TRBJ2-6; possibly TRBD1 for D (5 bases). The V end lost 5 bases, the J end lost 0 bases, and 11 bases lay between the germline ends. The CDR3 consists of 16 residues. The germline V gene encodes CDR1 SEHNR and CDR2 FQNEAQ (reference sequence).

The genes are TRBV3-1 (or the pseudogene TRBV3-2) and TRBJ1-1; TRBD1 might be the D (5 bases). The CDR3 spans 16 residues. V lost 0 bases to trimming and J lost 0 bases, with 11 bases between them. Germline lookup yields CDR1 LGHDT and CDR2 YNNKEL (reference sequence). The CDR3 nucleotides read TGTGCCAGCAGCCAAGATCACGGACACCTGAACACTGAAGCTTTCTTT. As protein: CASSQDHGHLNTEAFF.

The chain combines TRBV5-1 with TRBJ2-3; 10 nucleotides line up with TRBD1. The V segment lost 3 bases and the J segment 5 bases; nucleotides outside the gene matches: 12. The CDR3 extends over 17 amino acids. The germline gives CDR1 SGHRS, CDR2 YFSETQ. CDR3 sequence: CASSSAIGDRGRDTQYF. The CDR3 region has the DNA TGCGCCAGCAGCTCGGCAATTGGGGACAGGGGTAGAGATACGCAGTATTTT.

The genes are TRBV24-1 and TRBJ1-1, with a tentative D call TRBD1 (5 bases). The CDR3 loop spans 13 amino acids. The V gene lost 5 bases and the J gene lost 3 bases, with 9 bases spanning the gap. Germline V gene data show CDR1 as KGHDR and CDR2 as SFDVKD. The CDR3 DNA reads TGTGCCACCAGTGCCGGGGGGGACACTGAAGCTTTCTTT. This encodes CATSAGGDTEAFF.

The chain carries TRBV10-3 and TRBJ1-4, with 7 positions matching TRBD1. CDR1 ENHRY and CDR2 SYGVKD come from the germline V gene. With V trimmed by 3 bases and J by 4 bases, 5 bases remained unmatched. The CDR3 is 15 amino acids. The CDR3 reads CAISDGGGNNEKLFF. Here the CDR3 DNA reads TGTGCCATCAGTGACGGAGGGGGCAATAATGAAAAACTGTTTTTT.

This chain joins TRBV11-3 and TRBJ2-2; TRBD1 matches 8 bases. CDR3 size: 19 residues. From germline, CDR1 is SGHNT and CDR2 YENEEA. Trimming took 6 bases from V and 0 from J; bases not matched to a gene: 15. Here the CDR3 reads CASSPGTGFLGSNTGELFF. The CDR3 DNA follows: TGTGCCAGCAGTCCAGGGACAGGTTTTCTAGGTTCGAACACCGGGGAGCTGTTTTTT.

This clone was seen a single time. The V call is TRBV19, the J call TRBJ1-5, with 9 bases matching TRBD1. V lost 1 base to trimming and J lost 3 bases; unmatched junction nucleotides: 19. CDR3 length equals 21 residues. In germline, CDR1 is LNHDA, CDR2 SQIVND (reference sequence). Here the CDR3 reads CASSIGTGVLDSQQLNQPQHF. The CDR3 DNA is TGTGCCAGTAGTATAGGGACAGGGGTGTTGGACAGCCAGCAACTCAATCAGCCCCAGCATTTT.

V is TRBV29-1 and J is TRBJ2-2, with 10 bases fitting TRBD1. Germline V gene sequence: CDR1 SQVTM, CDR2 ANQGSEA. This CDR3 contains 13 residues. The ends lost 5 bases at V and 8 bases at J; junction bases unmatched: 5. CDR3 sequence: CSVRDRGQGELFF. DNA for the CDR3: TGCAGCGTTAGAGACAGGGGGCAGGGGGAGCTGTTTTTT.

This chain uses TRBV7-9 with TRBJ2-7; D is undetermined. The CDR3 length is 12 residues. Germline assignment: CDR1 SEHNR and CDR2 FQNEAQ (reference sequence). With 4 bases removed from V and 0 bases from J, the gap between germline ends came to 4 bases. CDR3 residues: CASSSSSYEQYF. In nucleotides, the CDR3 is TGTGCCAGCAGCTCTAGCTCCTACGAGCAGTACTTC.

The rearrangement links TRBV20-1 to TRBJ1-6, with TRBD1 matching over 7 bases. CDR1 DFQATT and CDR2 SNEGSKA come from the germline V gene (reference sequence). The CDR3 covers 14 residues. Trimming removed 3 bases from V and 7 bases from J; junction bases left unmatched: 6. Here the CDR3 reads CSASQGTANSPLHF. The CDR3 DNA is TGCAGTGCTAGTCAGGGGACAGCGAATTCACCCCTCCACTTT.

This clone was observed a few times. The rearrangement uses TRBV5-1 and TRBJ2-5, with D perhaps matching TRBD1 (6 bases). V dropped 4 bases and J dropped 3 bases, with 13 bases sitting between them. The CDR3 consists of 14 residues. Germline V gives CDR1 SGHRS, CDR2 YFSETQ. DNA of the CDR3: TGCGCCAGCAGCCGCATATCAGGGGAAGAGACCCAGTACTTC. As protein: CASSRISGEETQYF.